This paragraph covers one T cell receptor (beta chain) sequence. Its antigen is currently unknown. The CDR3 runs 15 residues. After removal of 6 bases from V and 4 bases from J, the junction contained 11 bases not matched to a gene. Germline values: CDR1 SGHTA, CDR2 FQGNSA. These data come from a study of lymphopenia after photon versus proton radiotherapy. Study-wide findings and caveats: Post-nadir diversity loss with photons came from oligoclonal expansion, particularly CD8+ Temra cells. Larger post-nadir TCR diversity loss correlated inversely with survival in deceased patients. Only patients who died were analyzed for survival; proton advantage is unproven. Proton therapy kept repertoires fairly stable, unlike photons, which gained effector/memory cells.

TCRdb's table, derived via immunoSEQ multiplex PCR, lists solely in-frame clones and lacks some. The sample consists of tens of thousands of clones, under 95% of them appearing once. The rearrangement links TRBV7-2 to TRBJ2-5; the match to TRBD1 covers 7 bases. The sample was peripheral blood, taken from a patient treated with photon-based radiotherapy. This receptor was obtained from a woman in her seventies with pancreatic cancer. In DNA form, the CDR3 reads TGTGCCAGCAGGAAGACAGGGCTACCCTCAGAGACCCAGTACTTC. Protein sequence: CASRKTGLPSETQYF.